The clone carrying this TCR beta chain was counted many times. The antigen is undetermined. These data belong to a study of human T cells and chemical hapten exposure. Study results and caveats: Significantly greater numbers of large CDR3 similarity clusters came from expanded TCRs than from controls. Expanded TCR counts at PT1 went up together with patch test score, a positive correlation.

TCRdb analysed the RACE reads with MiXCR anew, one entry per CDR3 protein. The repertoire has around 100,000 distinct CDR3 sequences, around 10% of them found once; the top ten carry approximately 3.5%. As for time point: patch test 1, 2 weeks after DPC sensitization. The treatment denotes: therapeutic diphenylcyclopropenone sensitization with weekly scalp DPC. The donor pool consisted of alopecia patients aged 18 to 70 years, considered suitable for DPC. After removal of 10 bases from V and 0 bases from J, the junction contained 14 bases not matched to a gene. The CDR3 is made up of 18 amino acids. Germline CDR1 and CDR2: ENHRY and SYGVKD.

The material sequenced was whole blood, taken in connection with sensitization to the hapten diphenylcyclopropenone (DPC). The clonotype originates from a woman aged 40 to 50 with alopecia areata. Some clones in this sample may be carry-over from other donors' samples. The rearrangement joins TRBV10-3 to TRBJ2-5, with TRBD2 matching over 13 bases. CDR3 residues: CATSWPPGTSGDQETQYF. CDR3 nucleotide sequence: TGTGCCACCTCTTGGCCCCCGGGGACTAGCGGGGACCAAGAGACCCAGTACTTC.